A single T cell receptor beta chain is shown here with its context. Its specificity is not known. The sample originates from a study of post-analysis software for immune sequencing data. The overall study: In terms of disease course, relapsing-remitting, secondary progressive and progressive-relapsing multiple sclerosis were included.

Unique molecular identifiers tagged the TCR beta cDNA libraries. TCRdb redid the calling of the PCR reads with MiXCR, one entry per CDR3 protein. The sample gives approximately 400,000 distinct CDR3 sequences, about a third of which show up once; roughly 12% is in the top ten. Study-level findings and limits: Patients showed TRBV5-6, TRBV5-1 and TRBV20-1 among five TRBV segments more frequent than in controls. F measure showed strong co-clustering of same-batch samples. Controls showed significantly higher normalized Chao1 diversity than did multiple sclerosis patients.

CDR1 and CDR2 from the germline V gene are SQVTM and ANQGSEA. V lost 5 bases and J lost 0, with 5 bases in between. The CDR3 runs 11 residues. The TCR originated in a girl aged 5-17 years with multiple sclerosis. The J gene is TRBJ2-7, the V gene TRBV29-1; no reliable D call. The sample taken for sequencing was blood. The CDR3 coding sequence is TGCAGCGTTTTGGTCTCCTACGAGCAGTACTTC. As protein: CSVLVSYEQYF.